This entry lists 23 T cell receptor beta chains sequenced from one sample in a study of blood T cell repertoires in COVID-19. Libraries were prepared by immunoSEQ multiplex PCR; TCRdb keeps only in-frame clonotypes and omits some of them. The sample contains tens of thousands of clones, 75% to 85% of which appear only once. The sequenced sample was peripheral blood. The receptors were gathered from a man older than 75 with acute or convalescent COVID-19.

V gene TRBV28 combines with J gene TRBJ1-4; D not certain. Germline values: CDR1 MDHEN, CDR2 SYDVKM. V was cut by 3 bases and J by 2 bases, with 19 bases left in between. CDR3 length: 18 residues. The CDR3, as DNA: TGTGCCAGCAGTTTGTTGTCATCGTATGCGGGGACTAATGAAAAACTGTTTTTT. Residues: CASSLLSSYAGTNEKLFF.

This sequence joins TRBV19 and TRBJ1-5, with D hard to call. Between the trimmed V and J ends, which lost 5 bases and 7 bases, there was a span of 18 bases. The length of the CDR3 is 15 residues. Germline-derived CDR1 and CDR2 are LNHDA and SQIVND (reference sequence). CDR3 loop: CASSPLVGGEQPQHF. CDR3 bases: TGTGCCAGTAGTCCCCTGGTGGGAGGAGAGCAGCCCCAGCATTTT.

The chain uses TRBV27 and TRBJ1-1; maybe TRBD1 (6 bases). Trimming cost V 1 base and J 8 bases, with 14 bases left between them. CDR1 and CDR2 (germline): MNHEY, SMNVEV (reference sequence). The CDR3 sequence is 14 residues long. The CDR3 sequence is CASSLYGQGQEAFF. The CDR3 nucleotides read TGTGCCAGCAGTTTATACGGCCAGGGGCAAGAAGCTTTCTTT.

This chain uses TRBV24-1 with TRBJ2-1; 9 nucleotides line up with TRBD2. Losses at the gene ends were 4 bases for V and 5 bases for J; bases not matched to a gene: 14. Germline loops: CDR1 KGHDR, CDR2 SFDVKD. This CDR3 is 18 amino acids long. Here the CDR3 reads CATSEAGLGTSRDNEQFF. The DNA for the CDR3 is TGTGCCACCAGTGAGGCAGGTTTAGGGACTAGCCGAGACAATGAGCAGTTCTTC.

The chain is built from TRBV19 and TRBJ2-1; 10 bases fit TRBD1. J was trimmed by 6 bases and V by 6 bases; bases with no gene match: 8. Looked up from germline, CDR1 is LNHDA and CDR2 is SQIVND (reference sequence). CDR3 length: 15 amino acids. CDR3 nucleotide sequence: TGTGCCAGTAGGCCCGGGACAGGGGATTTCAATGAGCAGTTCTTC. Protein product: CASRPGTGDFNEQFF.

The chain carries TRBV11-3 and TRBJ1-3, with D perhaps matching TRBD1 (5 bases). This CDR3 spans 15 amino acids. The V end lost 1 base, the J end lost 4 bases, and 11 bases lay between the germline ends. Germline V gene data show CDR1 as SGHNT and CDR2 as YENEEA. The CDR3 here is CASSLGDSPGNTIYF. The CDR3 DNA is TGTGCCAGCAGCTTAGGCGACAGCCCCGGAAACACCATATATTTT.

V and J are TRBV19 and TRBJ1-1; a possible D gene is TRBD1 (6 bases). The CDR3 length is 16 residues. Trimming shortened V by 5 bases and J by 1 base, and 17 bases separated the two germline ends. The germline CDR1 and CDR2 sequences are LNHDA and SQIVND (reference sequence). This CDR3 reads CASSSTLGARNTEAFF. The CDR3 DNA follows: TGTGCCAGTAGTTCCACACTGGGGGCACGGAACACTGAAGCTTTCTTT.

The chain combines TRBV11-2 with TRBJ2-5; D gene uncertain. Deletions cut 6 bases from V and 2 bases from J, with 13 bases between. Germline-derived CDR1 and CDR2 are SGHAT and FQNNGV. The CDR3 is made up of 14 amino acids. In DNA, the CDR3 is TGTGCCAGCAGGAGCACGAGGCATCAAGAGACCCAGTACTTC. It yields the protein CASRSTRHQETQYF.

This clone has only a few counts. The chain couples TRBV11-2 to TRBJ2-2, with 9 positions matching TRBD1. There are 16 residues in the CDR3. V shed 8 bases and J 2 bases; nucleotides not matched to a gene: 9. Germline V gene sequence: CDR1 SGHAT, CDR2 FQNNGV. The CDR3 region has the DNA TGTGCCAGCGGCCTGACAGGGGGTATTAACACCGGGGAGCTGTTTTTT. As protein: CASGLTGGINTGELFF.

The rearrangement links TRBV20-1 to TRBJ2-3; 16 bases map to TRBD2. Looked up from germline, CDR1 is DFQATT and CDR2 is SNEGSKA (reference sequence). The CDR3 consists of 18 residues. V gave up 3 bases and J gave up 5 bases; unmatched junction bases: 11. The CDR3 reads CSASRGLAGGRFKDTQYF. For the CDR3, the DNA is TGCAGTGCTAGTAGGGGACTAGCGGGGGGGAGGTTCAAAGATACGCAGTATTTT.

This chain connects TRBV19 to TRBJ2-3; 8 positions agree with TRBD1. Germline lookup yields CDR1 LNHDA and CDR2 SQIVND (reference sequence). This CDR3 contains 14 residues. V shed 3 bases, J shed 6 bases, and the junction held 5 bases outside the gene matches. In DNA form, the CDR3 reads TGTGCCAGTAGTATGCAGGGACAGGCCGATACGCAGTATTTT. This translates into CASSMQGQADTQYF.

This chain links TRBV7-9 with TRBJ2-3, with D possibly TRBD2 on 6 matching bases. Germline V gives CDR1 SEHNR, CDR2 FQNEAQ (reference sequence). The length of the CDR3 is 15 residues. V gave up 7 bases and J gave up 0 bases, with 14 bases separating them. CDR3 nucleotides: TGTGCCAGCACCCCCGGGGAGGTTAGCACAGATACGCAGTATTTT. Amino acids: CASTPGEVSTDTQYF.

This clone was seen a single time. The chain recombines TRBV6-5 with TRBJ1-1; D is ambiguous. The CDR3 runs 14 residues. The germline CDR1 and CDR2 sequences are MNHEY and SVGAGI. V shed 6 bases and J shed 0 bases, with 11 bases lying between them. This chain's CDR3 is CASSDGTVNTEAFF. The CDR3 nucleotides read TGTGCCAGCAGCGATGGAACAGTGAACACTGAAGCTTTCTTT.

J is TRBJ2-5 and V is TRBV5-3, with D possibly TRBD2 on 5 matching bases. TRBV5-3 is sorted into the ORF group, with uncertain function. Trimming removed 4 bases at V and 3 bases at J, with 10 bases between. The CDR3 spans 13 residues. This chain's CDR3 is CARSPTREETQYF. The CDR3 DNA follows: TGTGCCAGAAGCCCTACTAGGGAAGAGACCCAGTACTTC.

The chain carries TRBV5-6 and TRBJ1-2; 7 positions match TRBD1. CDR1 and CDR2 from the germline V gene are SGHDT and YYEEEE. This CDR3 is 15 amino acids long. With 0 bases clipped from V and 3 bases from J, the junction kept 5 bases outside the gene matches. CDR3 protein: CASSLGAGGHYGYTF. The DNA of the CDR3 is TGTGCCAGCAGCTTGGGGGCAGGGGGTCACTATGGCTACACCTTC.

This clone occurred a few times. The rearrangement uses TRBV7-2 and TRBJ2-3; TRBD2 is a possible D gene (5 bases). The CDR3 runs 13 residues. V lost 0 bases, J lost 6 bases, and 7 bases lay in between. The germline gives CDR1 SGHTA, CDR2 FQGNSA. The chain's CDR3 is CASSLARRDTQYF. The DNA for the CDR3 is TGTGCCAGCAGCTTAGCGAGGAGGGATACGCAGTATTTT. The full variable domain, completed using reference TRBV7-2 and TRBJ2-3, is GAGVSQSPSNKVTEKGKDVELRCDPISGHTALYWYRQSLGQGLEFLIYFQGNSAPDKSGLPSDRFSAERTGGSVSTLTIQRTQQEDSAVYLCASSLARRDTQYFGPGTRLTVL.

This rearrangement joins TRBV19 to TRBJ2-7; 7 bases are shared with TRBD1. CDR3 size: 16 residues. J was trimmed by 0 bases and V by 4 bases; bases with no gene match: 9. Germline V gene sequence: CDR1 LNHDA, CDR2 SQIVND (reference sequence). The CDR3 is CASSRALTGSSYEQYF. The CDR3, as DNA: TGTGCCAGTAGTAGGGCGTTGACAGGGAGCTCCTACGAGCAGTACTTC.

The V and J genes are TRBV7-2 and TRBJ1-4; 7 bases agree with TRBD1. The germline CDR1 and CDR2 sequences are SGHTA and FQGNSA. V shed 5 bases and J 3 bases; nucleotides not matched to a gene: 6. This CDR3 spans 15 amino acids. The CDR3 sequence: CASSVDRAPNEKLFF. As DNA, the CDR3 is TGTGCCAGCAGCGTAGACAGGGCCCCTAATGAAAAACTGTTTTTT.

The V and J genes are TRBV19 and TRBJ2-1, with D maybe TRBD2 (6 bases). The V end was cut by 3 bases, the J end by 5 bases, with 8 bases between. Germline V gene sequence: CDR1 LNHDA, CDR2 SQIVND (reference sequence). The CDR3 extends over 13 amino acids. The CDR3 spells CASSIWTNNEQFF. The CDR3 bases are TGTGCCAGTAGTATTTGGACTAACAATGAGCAGTTCTTC.

This chain connects TRBV24-1 to TRBJ1-6; 8 bases match TRBD1. Germline V gene data show CDR1 as KGHDR and CDR2 as SFDVKD. V shed 8 bases, J shed 6 bases, and the junction held 11 bases outside the gene matches. This CDR3 has 16 residues. The CDR3 region is CATIPPGGQVNSPLHF. The CDR3 DNA sequence: TGTGCCACCATCCCACCGGGGGGACAGGTTAATTCACCCCTCCACTTT.

Here the CDR3 DNA reads TGTGCCAGCAGTTTAGCGGAAGATACGCAGTATTTT. Amino acids: CASSLAEDTQYF. J is TRBJ2-3 and V is TRBV28; the D is unclear. The V end was cut by 2 bases, the J end by 5 bases, with 5 bases between. The germline CDR1 and CDR2 sequences are MDHEN and SYDVKM. The CDR3 has 12 residues.

J is TRBJ2-7 and V is TRBV27, with 8 bases fitting TRBD1. The trim removed 5 bases at V and 5 bases at J, leaving 8 bases unmatched. The germline CDR1 and CDR2 sequences are MNHEY and SMNVEV (reference sequence). The CDR3 length is 14 residues. CDR3 amino acids: CASSPQDRAHEQYF. CDR3 nucleotide sequence: TGTGCCAGCAGTCCTCAGGACAGGGCACACGAGCAGTACTTC.

This sequence joins TRBV28 and TRBJ2-5, with 7 bases fitting TRBD2. The CDR3 covers 15 residues. Germline V gene sequence: CDR1 MDHEN, CDR2 SYDVKM. With 5 bases clipped from V and 6 bases from J, the junction kept 12 bases outside the gene matches. CDR3 sequence (DNA): TGTGCCAGCAGTACCAGCAGCGGGGACCTCCAGACCCAGTACTTC. It translates to CASSTSSGDLQTQYF.